A selection of T cell receptor beta chains follows, all from one sample in a study of long-term antiretroviral therapy in people with HIV. Using immunoSEQ multiplex PCR, the repertoire was profiled, and TCRdb retains in-frame clones only, with some absent. This table holds roughly 34,000 clones, about four fifths found once. Sequenced material: unsorted PBMCs, taken 1.9 years after starting antiretroviral therapy. These receptors were obtained from a man younger than 35 with HIV. CDR3s include the opening cysteine and the closing phenylalanine or tryptophan. The D gene is left open where the match is weak. The size field is filled for only some rows; it gives once, few, many or a size class.

J,size,V,D,CDR3,DNA
TRBJ1-6,NA,TRBV28,NA,CASNQGNSPLHF,TGTGCCAGCAATCAGGGGAATTCACCCCTCCACTTT
TRBJ1-4,NA,TRBV2,NA,CASSVRRGREKLFF,TGTGCCAGCAGTGTAAGGAGGGGCAGGGAAAAACTGTTTTTT
TRBJ1-6,NA,TRBV5-6,NA,CASSLGPIHDSPLHF,TGTGCCAGCAGCTTAGGACCTATCCACGATTCACCCCTCCACTTT
TRBJ1-1,NA,TRBV28,TRBD1,CASSPRTGAGEAFF,TGTGCCAGCAGTCCGCGGACAGGGGCGGGTGAAGCTTTCTTT
TRBJ2-2,NA,TRBV4-1,TRBD1,CASSQDTGQGGTGELFF,TGCGCCAGCAGCCAAGATACGGGACAGGGAGGAACCGGGGAGCTGTTTTTT
TRBJ2-3,NA,TRBV7-7,TRBD2,CASSPTSGGALTDTQYF,TGTGCTAGCAGCCCGACTAGCGGGGGGGCCCTTACAGATACGCAGTATTTT
TRBJ1-1,NA,TRBV6-1,NA,CASSEGTLNTEAFF,TGTGCCAGCAGTGAAGGGACATTGAACACTGAAGCTTTCTTT
TRBJ1-5,NA,TRBV15,NA,CATSRGQVNQPQHF,TGTGCCACCAGCAGAGGACAGGTTAATCAGCCCCAGCATTTT
TRBJ2-5,NA,TRBV19,TRBD2,CASTAGGQGETQYF,TGTGCCAGTACCGCGGGGGGGCAGGGGGAGACCCAGTACTTC
TRBJ1-4,NA,TRBV15,NA,CATSRDSTANEKLFF,TGTGCCACCAGCAGAGATAGCACAGCTAATGAAAAACTGTTTTTT
TRBJ1-3,few,TRBV6-1,NA,CASSRGTSSGNTIYF,TGTGCCAGCAGTCGGGGGACATCCTCTGGAAACACCATATATTTT
TRBJ1-2,NA,TRBV29-1,NA,CSVAVNYGYTF,TGCAGCGTTGCGGTTAACTATGGCTACACCTTC
TRBJ2-5,NA,TRBV19,TRBD1,CASSIDRGRETQYF,TGTGCCAGTAGTATCGACAGGGGGCGAGAGACCCAGTACTTC
TRBJ1-5,once,TRBV30,NA,CAWSVTWGQPQHF,TGTGCCTGGAGTGTAACATGGGGTCAGCCCCAGCATTTT
TRBJ2-7,NA,TRBV9,TRBD2,CASSVGPSGGRITYEQYF,TGTGCCAGCAGCGTAGGCCCTAGCGGGGGCCGAATAACCTACGAGCAGTACTTC
TRBJ1-4,NA,TRBV14,NA,CASSFRGGYEKLFF,TGTGCCAGCAGTTTCCGGGGGGGCTATGAAAAACTGTTTTTT
TRBJ1-5,NA,TRBV9,NA,CASSVSGESNQPQHF,TGTGCCAGCAGCGTATCTGGGGAAAGCAATCAGCCCCAGCATTTT
TRBJ2-5,once,TRBV9,TRBD2,CASSPRLLAGGQETQYF,TGTGCCAGCAGCCCAAGACTTCTTGCGGGGGGCCAAGAGACCCAGTACTTC
TRBJ1-5,NA,TRBV19,NA,CASSIFWQQDQPQHF,TGTGCCAGTAGTATCTTTTGGCAGCAAGATCAGCCCCAGCATTTT
TRBJ2-2,NA,TRBV7-8,TRBD2,CASSNSGGARTGELFF,TGTGCCAGCAGCAATAGCGGGGGGGCCAGAACCGGGGAGCTGTTTTTT
TRBJ1-2,NA,TRBV9,NA,CASSVAPDYGYTF,TGTGCCAGCAGCGTAGCACCCGACTATGGCTACACCTTC
TRBJ1-1,NA,TRBV6-1,TRBD1,CASILATGGNTEAFF,TGTGCCAGCATCCTTGCGACAGGGGGGAACACTGAAGCTTTCTTT
TRBJ2-1,NA,TRBV28,TRBD2,CASRALAGLYNEQFF,TGTGCCAGCAGAGCCCTAGCGGGGCTCTACAATGAGCAGTTCTTC
TRBJ2-5,NA,TRBV2,TRBD1,CASSASGQGSQYF,TGTGCCAGCAGCGCCTCAGGACAGGGCTCGCAGTACTTC
TRBJ2-5,NA,TRBV18,NA,CASSDSVSGETQYF,TGTGCCAGCTCGGACAGTGTATCGGGAGAGACCCAGTACTTC
TRBJ1-6,NA,TRBV6-5,NA,CASTHREYSPLHF,TGTGCCAGCACCCACCGGGAATATTCACCCCTCCACTTT
TRBJ2-5,few,TRBV11-2,NA,CASSTTSFEETQYF,TGTGCCAGCAGCACTACTAGCTTCGAAGAGACCCAGTACTTC
TRBJ1-1,NA,TRBV5-1,NA,CASGKGVSLNTEAFF,TGCGCCAGCGGAAAAGGGGTCAGCTTGAACACTGAAGCTTTCTTT
TRBJ2-3,NA,TRBV2,NA,CASSALGQSTDTQYF,TGTGCCAGCAGTGCTCTTGGACAAAGCACAGATACGCAGTATTTT
TRBJ1-5,once,TRBV6-1,NA,CASSEAWLVTYSNQPQHF,TGTGCCAGCAGTGAAGCCTGGCTTGTTACATATAGCAATCAGCCCCAGCATTTT
TRBJ2-5,NA,TRBV5-1,TRBD2,CASSLGSSGQETQYF,TGCGCCAGCAGCTTGGGGTCTAGCGGTCAAGAGACCCAGTACTTC
TRBJ1-5,NA,TRBV7-9,TRBD1,CASSKQGGNQPQHF,TGTGCCAGCAGCAAACAGGGGGGAAATCAGCCCCAGCATTTT
TRBJ1-3,NA,TRBV18,NA,CASSPIDRGNTIYF,TGTGCCAGCTCCCCGATAGACAGGGGAAACACCATATATTTT
TRBJ2-1,once,TRBV7-9,NA,CASSLLSSSYNEQFF,TGTGCCAGCAGCTTACTGTCCAGCTCCTACAATGAGCAGTTCTTC
TRBJ1-1,NA,TRBV7-8,NA,CASSLGKGGKTEAFF,TGTGCCAGCAGCTTAGGGAAGGGGGGGAAGACTGAAGCTTTCTTT
TRBJ2-1,NA,TRBV5-1,NA,CASSLEDLGGQFF,TGCGCCAGCAGCTTGGAGGACCTTGGGGGGCAGTTCTTC
TRBJ2-7,NA,TRBV28,TRBD1,CASSSGTGGAYEQYF,TGTGCCAGCAGTTCCGGGACAGGGGGAGCCTACGAGCAGTACTTC
TRBJ2-1,NA,TRBV19,NA,CASSGLRGDTWEQFF,TGTGCCAGTAGTGGTCTCAGGGGGGACACTTGGGAGCAGTTCTTC
TRBJ1-1,NA,TRBV28,NA,CASSQRRAFF,TGTGCCAGCTCCCAGCGCCGAGCTTTCTTT
TRBJ1-1,NA,TRBV28,TRBD1,CASSLGGQGRNTEAFF,TGTGCCAGCAGTTTAGGGGGACAGGGGAGGAACACTGAAGCTTTCTTT
TRBJ1-1,NA,TRBV9,NA,CASSVYSDMNTEAFF,TGTGCCAGCAGCGTATACAGTGACATGAACACTGAAGCTTTCTTT
TRBJ1-1,few,TRBV18,TRBD1,CASSGQANTEAFF,TGTGCCAGCTCGGGACAGGCGAACACTGAAGCTTTCTTT
TRBJ1-1,NA,TRBV2,TRBD1,CASSDGQGRWVNTEAFF,TGTGCCAGCAGTGATGGACAGGGGCGGTGGGTGAACACTGAAGCTTTCTTT
TRBJ1-2,NA,TRBV12-5,NA,CASGLVLLIYGYTF,TGTGCTAGTGGTTTGGTCCTACTCATCTATGGCTACACCTTC
TRBJ1-2,NA,TRBV5-4,NA,CASSLTRGDGYTF,TGTGCCAGCAGCTTGACGAGGGGCGATGGCTACACCTTC
TRBJ1-6,NA,TRBV5-1,TRBD1,CASRSEQGAQIPLHF,TGCGCCAGCAGGTCTGAGCAGGGGGCCCAAATTCCCCTCCACTTT
TRBJ2-2,NA,TRBV7-9,NA,CASSPIYSTGELFF,TGTGCCAGCAGCCCAATTTACAGCACCGGGGAGCTGTTTTTT
TRBJ2-3,NA,TRBV9,NA,CASSVDPDTQYF,TGTGCCAGCAGCGTAGACCCAGATACGCAGTATTTT
TRBJ2-5,NA,TRBV7-9,TRBD2,CASSQTSGEGTQYF,TGTGCCAGCAGCCAGACTAGCGGGGAAGGGACCCAGTACTTC
TRBJ2-1,NA,TRBV6-5,NA,CASSYRHQSEQFF,TGTGCCAGCAGTTACAGGCACCAATCCGAGCAGTTCTTC
TRBJ2-2,few,TRBV14,NA,CASSLRTGAGELFF,TGTGCCAGCAGCCTCCGGACTGGGGCCGGGGAGCTGTTTTTT
TRBJ1-1,NA,TRBV7-9,TRBD1,CAGKQGANEAFF,TGTGCCGGTAAACAGGGGGCCAATGAAGCTTTCTTT
TRBJ2-3,NA,TRBV13,NA,CASSFRHSPDTQYF,TGTGCCAGCAGCTTTCGGCACTCCCCAGATACGCAGTATTTT
TRBJ2-7,NA,TRBV28,NA,CASSSLRYEQYF,TGTGCCAGCAGTTCACTCCGGTACGAGCAGTACTTC
TRBJ1-6,once,TRBV6-5,NA,CASSFTPDGTGSPLHF,TGTGCCAGCAGTTTCACCCCGGACGGTACGGGGTCACCCCTCCACTTT
TRBJ2-5,once,TRBV5-1,NA,CASAHPTGRETQYF,TGCGCCAGCGCCCACCCCACAGGTCGAGAGACCCAGTACTTC